This TCR beta chain was obtained from a study of control samples from healthy donors and cancer patients. Per the germline V gene, CDR1 is SGHRS and CDR2 is YFSETQ. The V end lost 0 bases, the J end lost 3 bases, and 9 bases lay between the germline ends. The CDR3 is 14 residues long. Method: immunoSEQ multiplex PCR; TCRdb's copy keeps in-frame clones and lacks some. The sample records under 150,000 clones, more than 70% being singletons. Sequenced sample: blood. This TCR derives from a man in his sixties in good health. This chain joins TRBV5-1 and TRBJ1-1; TRBD1 might be the D (5 bases). DNA of the CDR3: TGCGCCAGCAGCTTGGAGGGGAGGGACACTGAAGCTTTCTTT. Amino acid sequence: CASSLEGRDTEAFF. The full variable domain, with the rest looked up from reference TRBV5-1 and TRBJ1-1, is KAGVTQTPRYLIKTRGQQVTLSCSPISGHRSVSWYQQTPGQGLQFLFEYFSETQRNKGNFPGRFSGRQFSNSRSEMNVSTLELGDSALYLCASSLEGRDTEAFFGQGTRLTVV.